These 15 T cell receptor beta chains were sequenced from one sample in a study of T cell repertoires in cytomegalovirus infection. TCRdb reprocessed the reads with MiXCR, giving one entry per CDR3 protein. Here the sample spans some 390,000 distinct CDR3 sequences, over 15% being singletons. Source material: PBMCs. Receptors originate from a human donor in good health (CMV status not recorded). Some clones in this sample may be carry-over from other donors' samples.

This chain uses TRBV29-1 with TRBJ1-1; D gene unclear. Germline CDR1 and CDR2: SQVTM and ANQGSEA. The CDR3 consists of 12 residues. V dropped 4 bases and J dropped 2 bases, with 8 bases sitting between them. As DNA, the CDR3 is TGCAGCGTTGCAGAGGGAAACACTGAAGCTTTCTTT. This gives the protein CSVAEGNTEAFF.

V usage is TRBV7-4 and J usage is TRBJ1-3; no clear D. There are 15 residues in the CDR3. Trimming cost V 2 bases and J 4 bases, with 12 bases left between them. Per germline, CDR1 SGHVT and CDR2 SQSDAQ. Written as DNA, the CDR3 is TGTGCCAGCAGCTTATTGGGTACCTCAGGAAACACCATATATTTT. Its translation: CASSLLGTSGNTIYF.

This clonotype was counted between two and nine times. This chain uses TRBV7-7 with TRBJ2-3; D is undetermined. This CDR3 comprises 12 residues. Germline V gives CDR1 SSHAT, CDR2 FNYEAQ (reference sequence). V was shortened by 5 bases and J by 5 bases, with 8 bases between the two germline ends. CDR3 nucleotide sequence: TGTGCCAGCAGCGCCCTGGGAGATACGCAGTATTTT. It codes for CASSALGDTQYF.

This chain joins TRBV12-3 or TRBV12-4 and TRBJ2-1; the match to TRBD2 covers 9 bases. This CDR3 has 15 amino acids. J gave up 6 bases and V 7 bases, and 10 bases lay outside the gene matches. CDR3 nucleotides: TGTGCCAGCACCTCCCGGCTAGCGGGAATCAATGAGCAGTTCTTC. Its protein product is CASTSRLAGINEQFF.

The genes are TRBV5-1 and TRBJ2-5, with TRBD2 matching over 8 bases. Germline CDR1 is SGHRS and CDR2 is YFSETQ. Trimming at V came to 5 bases and at J to 3 bases, leaving 3 bases not matched to a gene. The CDR3 is 13 amino acids. DNA of the CDR3: TGCGCCAGCAGTGTTAGCGGGGAAGAGACCCAGTACTTC. It is translated as CASSVSGEETQYF.

The chain is built from TRBV24-1 and TRBJ1-3; TRBD1 might be the D (6 bases). This CDR3 is 16 amino acids long. The V end was cut by 2 bases, the J end by 0 bases, with 10 bases between. Germline CDR1 and CDR2: KGHDR and SFDVKD. The CDR3 sequence is CATSDSGDTSGNTIYF. The CDR3 bases are TGTGCCACCAGTGATTCGGGGGACACCTCTGGAAACACCATATATTTT.

The CDR3 DNA is TGTGCCAGCAGCTCCCGTCGGGCTAGCGGCACAGATACGCAGTATTTT. Its translation: CASSSRRASGTDTQYF. The chain joins TRBV7-2 to TRBJ2-3; TRBD2 might be the D (6 bases). Germline lookup yields CDR1 SGHTA and CDR2 FQGNSA. The V gene lost 4 bases and the J gene lost 1 base, with 15 bases spanning the gap. The CDR3 sequence is 16 residues long.

The chain joins TRBV19 to TRBJ1-1, with a weak D call TRBD1 (5 bases). Germline CDR1 is LNHDA and CDR2 is SQIVND (reference sequence). This CDR3 region has 15 residues. Trimming took 1 base from V and 1 from J, leaving 10 bases between them. CDR3 loop: CASSIAMTANTEAFF. The CDR3 DNA reads as TGTGCCAGTAGTATAGCAATGACAGCGAACACTGAAGCTTTCTTT.

The J gene is TRBJ2-1, the V gene TRBV20-1; no reliable D call. CDR3 length: 12 residues. Trimming removed 3 bases from V and 4 bases from J, with 7 bases in between. Germline V gene data show CDR1 as DFQATT and CDR2 as SNEGSKA (reference sequence). CDR3 residues: CSASARYNEQFF. The CDR3 coding sequence is TGCAGTGCTAGCGCCAGATACAATGAGCAGTTCTTC.

This clonotype appeared many times. The V call is TRBV7-6, the J call TRBJ2-5; 12 nucleotides match TRBD2. The V gene's germline CDR1 is SGHVS and CDR2 FNYEAQ. Trimming removed 5 bases from V and 1 base from J; junction bases left unmatched: 2. The CDR3 spans 15 residues. CDR3 region: CASSRTSGAQETQYF. In DNA, the CDR3 is TGTGCCAGCAGCCGGACTAGCGGGGCCCAAGAGACCCAGTACTTC.

The chain employs TRBV14 and TRBJ2-2; D may match TRBD1 or TRBD2 (5 bases each). The CDR3 runs to 16 residues. V lost 9 bases, J lost 6 bases, and 23 bases lay in between. CDR1 SGHDN and CDR2 FVKESK come from the germline V gene. CDR3 DNA: TGTGCCAGAGATATCGACTACCTCCAGGGTGCCGGGGAGCTGTTTTTT. The encoded protein is CARDIDYLQGAGELFF.

This clonotype has just one count. CDR3 coding DNA: TGTGCCTGGGGACAGGGACAAGATACGCAGTATTTT. This gives the protein CAWGQGQDTQYF. The chain is built from TRBV30 and TRBJ2-3; 8 positions agree with TRBD1. The junction had 3 bases not matched to a gene; V was cut back by 5 bases and J by 5 bases. Germline lookup yields CDR1 GTSNPN and CDR2 SVGIG (reference sequence). The CDR3 spans 12 residues.

Only a few counts were recorded for this clonotype. This chain links TRBV2 with TRBJ1-2; 12 nucleotides align to TRBD1. This CDR3 has 17 residues. The J segment lost 2 bases and the V segment lost 2 bases, leaving 6 bases of the junction unmatched. The germline V gene has CDR1 SNHLY and CDR2 FYNNEI. CDR3 sequence reads: CASSERGQGAVNYGYTF. The CDR3 DNA reads as TGTGCCAGCAGTGAAAGGGGACAGGGGGCGGTCAACTATGGCTACACCTTC. The variable domain in full, completed from reference TRBV2 and TRBJ1-2, reads EPEVTQTPSHQVTQMGQEVILRCVPISNHLYFYWYRQILGQKVEFLVSFYNNEISEKSEIFDDQFSVERPDGSNFTLKIRSTKLEDSAMYFCASSERGQGAVNYGYTFGSGTRLTVV.

This clonotype was detected many times. The genes are TRBV7-8 and TRBJ2-7; D may be TRBD1 or TRBD2 (5 bases each). This CDR3 has 14 residues. CDR1 and CDR2 (germline): SGHVS, FQNEAQ. V lost 4 bases and J 0 bases, leaving 10 bases between the germline ends. CDR3 residues: CASSSGRTSYEQYF. The CDR3 DNA sequence: TGTGCCAGCAGCTCGGGACGGACCTCCTACGAGCAGTACTTC.

The chain combines TRBV6-5 with TRBJ1-6; D is undetermined. The germline V gene encodes CDR1 MNHEY and CDR2 SVGAGI. This CDR3 is built from 12 residues. V was pared by 7 bases and J by 11 bases, with 12 bases between. This chain's CDR3 is CASNSGRPPLHF. Written as DNA, the CDR3 is TGTGCCAGCAATAGCGGTCGCCCACCCCTCCACTTT.